Below, 4 T cell receptor beta chains from the same sample are listed, as sequenced in a study of shared clonotypes between healthy human individuals. Libraries were prepared by immunoSEQ multiplex PCR; TCRdb keeps only in-frame clonotypes and omits some of them. This sample has about 560,000 clones, with roughly 72% found just once. Sequenced sample: PBMCs. The receptors shown here come from a woman in her thirties or forties in good health. Some clones in this sample may be carry-over from other donors' samples.

The table lists this clone with a count of one. This chain uses TRBV9 with TRBJ2-5, with D unresolved. CDR1 and CDR2 from the germline V gene are SGDLS and YYNGEE. The CDR3 loop spans 15 amino acids. The V and J ends lost 4 bases and 1 base respectively, with 14 bases between them. The CDR3 here is CASSTRPGRQETQYF. The CDR3 DNA sequence: TGTGCCAGCAGCACAAGGCCAGGACGCCAAGAGACCCAGTACTTC.

This clone was recorded at least ten times. The V gene is TRBV2, the J gene TRBJ2-2; D ambiguous. There are 15 residues in the CDR3. Between the trimmed V and J ends, which lost 1 base and 4 bases, there was a span of 10 bases. In germline, CDR1 is SNHLY, CDR2 FYNNEI. CDR3 sequence reads: CASSEVSGSTGELFF. The CDR3 region has the DNA TGTGCCAGCAGTGAAGTTTCGGGTTCCACCGGGGAGCTGTTTTTT. Drawing the rest from reference TRBV2 and TRBJ2-2, the complete variable domain is EPEVTQTPSHQVTQMGQEVILRCVPISNHLYFYWYRQILGQKVEFLVSFYNNEISEKSEIFDDQFSVERPDGSNFTLKIRSTKLEDSAMYFCASSEVSGSTGELFFGEGSRLTVL.

Only one count was recorded for this clone. Different DNA sequences within this sample yield the same CDR3. V gene TRBV9 combines with J gene TRBJ2-7, with TRBD1 matching 10 bases. The CDR3 extends over 14 amino acids. V lost 4 bases and J lost 4; bases outside the gene matches: 5. Germline CDR1 SGDLS, CDR2 YYNGEE. CDR3: CASSPQDRGYEQYF. The CDR3 nucleotides read TGTGCCAGCAGCCCACAGGACAGGGGGTACGAGCAGTACTTC.

The rearrangement uses TRBV29-1 and TRBJ2-1, with 9 bases aligning to TRBD1. CDR3 length: 13 residues. Germline-derived CDR1 and CDR2 are SQVTM and ANQGSEA. J gave up 5 bases and V 7 bases, and 6 bases lay outside the gene matches. The CDR3 spells CSGGQGSNNEQFF. The CDR3 nucleotides are TGCAGCGGGGGACAGGGATCAAACAATGAGCAGTTCTTC.